This entry features one T cell receptor beta chain sequence. Antigen unknown. Trimming took off 4 bases at V and 7 bases at J, with 11 bases between the two ends. This CDR3 contains 13 residues. Germline-derived CDR1 and CDR2 are ENHRY and SYGVKD. This record comes from a study of response to subunit inactivated influenza vaccine. Each CDR3 protein is one row after TCRdb ran MiXCR on the RT-PCR reads. The data contain a few hundred thousand distinct CDR3 sequences, roughly a fifth of them seen just once; the ten biggest clones take up roughly 10%. Findings of the study overall: Researchers suggested that each seasonal influenza vaccination recruits few new T cells.

This sample comprised PBMCs from blood, obtained about 20 months after vaccination. The sequence derives from a man aged 45 to 75 who received an inactivated influenza vaccine. The genes are TRBV10-3 and TRBJ2-1; D perhaps matches TRBD1 (6 bases). As DNA, the CDR3 is TGTGCCATCAGTGGGAACAGGGAGAATGAGCAGTTCTTC. It yields the protein CAISGNRENEQFF.